The sequence of this TCR beta chain was determined in a study of cytomegalovirus exposure and HLA in healthy donors. Overall study findings and caveats: Confirmation in vitro established that a few CMV-associated chains were specific for CMV antigens. According to a later analysis, donors in an Asian-associated ancestry cluster reportedly had fewer N-insertions than the approximately 720-donor mean.

A word on this clone: The target antigen is unknown.

PCR employed 60 Vbeta and 13 Jbeta primers. The repertoire was sequenced with immunoSEQ multiplex PCR; TCRdb's copy has only in-frame clones and lacks some. The data show about 180,000 clones, 80% to 85% seen once. The CDR3 runs to 15 residues. The V end lost 1 base, the J end lost 7 bases, and 17 bases lay between the germline ends. The germline V gene encodes CDR1 GTSNPN and CDR2 SVGIG (reference sequence). The material sequenced was PBMCs. This clonotype originated in a boy aged 2 to 9 in good health and CMV-seronegative. The V call is TRBV30, the J call TRBJ2-1, with a weak D call TRBD1 (7 bases). This CDR3 is CAWSEGGGMRNEQFF. CDR3 bases: TGTGCCTGGAGTGAAGGGGGCGGGATGAGGAATGAGCAGTTCTTC.